The 2 T cell receptor beta chains presented below share a single source sample, sequenced in a study of cytomegalovirus exposure and HLA in healthy donors. The assay was immunoSEQ multiplex PCR, and TCRdb's table has in-frame clones only and misses some. The sample comprises 130,000 to 150,000 clones, 70% to 90% of which are singletons, and roughly 6.4% rests with the top ten. The sequenced sample was PBMCs. These receptors were collected from a woman younger than 45 in good health and CMV-seropositive.

This rearrangement joins TRBV5-1 to TRBJ1-2; D is perhaps TRBD1 (5 bases). The CDR3 contains 13 residues. V lost 0 bases and J lost 2, with 5 bases in between. The V gene's germline CDR1 is SGHRS and CDR2 YFSETQ. The CDR3 sequence: CASSLEGNYGYTF. CDR3 coding DNA: TGCGCCAGCAGCTTGGAGGGGAACTATGGCTACACCTTC.

The sample holds one count of this clone. The J gene is TRBJ2-7, the V gene TRBV11-2, with no clear D. This CDR3 contains 14 residues. Germline V gene sequence: CDR1 SGHAT, CDR2 FQNNGV. V gave up 2 bases and J gave up 3 bases, with 11 bases separating them. The CDR3 region has the DNA TGTGCCAGCAGCTTAAATCAGGCCCTCTACGAGCAGTACTTC. Translating gives CASSLNQALYEQYF.